These 14 T cell receptor beta chains originate from one sample sequenced in a study of blood T cell repertoires in COVID-19. The assay was immunoSEQ multiplex PCR, and TCRdb's table has in-frame clones only and misses some. The sample consists of about 300,000 clones, approximately 83% of them appearing once. Sequencing input: PBMCs or T cells enriched from blood (not recorded which). The receptors here all came from a man aged 25-45 years who had recovered from COVID-19.

This clone has only one observation. The chain joins TRBV30 to TRBJ1-6, with a weak D call TRBD1 (6 bases). The CDR3 length is 15 residues. Germline V gene sequence: CDR1 GTSNPN, CDR2 SVGIG (reference sequence). V was trimmed by 2 bases and J by 10 bases, leaving 18 bases between them. The CDR3 DNA follows: TGTGCCTGGAGTAGCGGGGGCCCCCTGCGCTCACCCCTCCACTTT. It is translated as CAWSSGGPLRSPLHF. Variable domain in full (rest from reference TRBV30 and TRBJ1-6): SQTIHQWPATLVQPVGSPLSLECTVEGTSNPNLYWYRQAAGRGLQLLFYSVGIGQISSEVPQNLSASRPQDRQFILSSKKLLLSDSGFYLCAWSSGGPLRSPLHFGNGTRLTVT.

The chain recombines TRBV7-9 with TRBJ1-2; TRBD1 agrees at 7 bases. The CDR3 loop spans 14 amino acids. Losses at the gene ends were 5 bases for V and 2 bases for J; bases not matched to a gene: 5. Germline V lookup: CDR1 SEHNR, CDR2 FQNEAQ (reference sequence). The CDR3 here is CASSAQGPNYGYTF. The CDR3 bases are TGTGCCAGCAGCGCACAGGGGCCCAACTATGGCTACACCTTC.

This chain links TRBV5-5 with TRBJ2-5; TRBD2 matches at 13 bases. Germline V CDR1 and CDR2: SGHKS, YYEKEE (reference sequence). Losses at the gene ends were 0 bases for V and 5 bases for J; bases not matched to a gene: 7. This CDR3 spans 17 amino acids. Here the CDR3 reads CASSLATSGGAWETQYF. CDR3 bases: TGTGCCAGCAGCTTGGCAACTAGCGGGGGGGCCTGGGAGACCCAGTACTTC.

The V call is TRBV11-2, the J call TRBJ1-1; 8 bases are shared with TRBD1. The CDR3 length is 14 residues. From germline, CDR1 is SGHAT and CDR2 FQNNGV. J gave up 4 bases and V 3 bases, and 4 bases lay outside the gene matches. The CDR3 protein is CASSFGQGVTEAFF. Written as DNA, the CDR3 is TGTGCCAGCAGCTTTGGACAGGGCGTCACTGAAGCTTTCTTT.

For the CDR3, the DNA is TGCGCCAGCAGCCCCCAATCCCCGGGACAGTGGGGAAACACCATATATTTT. It encodes CASSPQSPGQWGNTIYF. The V and J genes are TRBV5-1 and TRBJ1-3; 7 bases line up with TRBD1. Germline V CDR1 and CDR2: SGHRS, YFSETQ. The V gene end was trimmed by 4 bases and the J gene end by 4 bases; junction bases not matched to a gene: 14. CDR3 length: 17 residues. The whole variable domain, filled in from reference TRBV5-1 and TRBJ1-3, reads KAGVTQTPRYLIKTRGQQVTLSCSPISGHRSVSWYQQTPGQGLQFLFEYFSETQRNKGNFPGRFSGRQFSNSRSEMNVSTLELGDSALYLCASSPQSPGQWGNTIYFGEGSWLTVV.

J is TRBJ2-1 and V is TRBV5-1, with D tentatively TRBD2 (5 bases). The CDR3 is made up of 14 amino acids. The germline CDR1 and CDR2 sequences are SGHRS and YFSETQ. V was clipped by 0 bases and J by 6 bases, with 10 bases between them. CDR3 bases: TGCGCCAGCAGCTTGGAGGTAGGGAGCAATGAGCAGTTCTTC. Translation: CASSLEVGSNEQFF.

The J gene is TRBJ2-3, the V gene TRBV30, with D perhaps TRBD1 (5 bases). Trimming removed 1 base from V and 5 bases from J, with 7 bases in between. Per germline, CDR1 GTSNPN and CDR2 SVGIG (reference sequence). The CDR3 runs 12 residues. The chain's CDR3 is CAWSEGVDTQYF. The CDR3 DNA is TGTGCCTGGAGTGAAGGGGTAGATACGCAGTATTTT.

J is TRBJ2-1 and V is TRBV5-6, with a weak D call TRBD2 (6 bases). Germline CDR1 SGHDT, CDR2 YYEEEE. The CDR3 runs to 14 residues. Trimming shortened V by 0 bases and J by 8 bases, and 12 bases separated the two germline ends. CDR3 nucleotides: TGTGCCAGCAGCTTGGAGGCTAGCGTGTATGAGCAGTTCTTC. This codes for CASSLEASVYEQFF.

CDR3 nucleotide sequence: TGTGCCAGCTCACCCAGGACAGGGAAGGCTGAAGCTTTCTTT. Its translation: CASSPRTGKAEAFF. This rearrangement joins TRBV18 to TRBJ1-1, with 8 bases aligning to TRBD1. Germline lookup yields CDR1 KGHSH and CDR2 LQKENI. CDR3 length: 14 residues. The J segment lost 6 bases and the V segment lost 3 bases, leaving 6 bases of the junction unmatched. Full variable domain (missing parts from reference TRBV18 and TRBJ1-1): NAGVMQNPRHLVRRRGQEARLRCSPMKGHSHVYWYRQLPEEGLKFMVYLQKENIIDESGMPKERFSAEFPKEGPSILRIQQVVRGDSAAYFCASSPRTGKAEAFFGQGTRLTVV.

With respect to this clone: One junction end disagrees with the germline gene, perhaps due to a read error. J is TRBJ1-4 and V is TRBV3-1 (or the pseudogene TRBV3-2); 7 bases align to TRBD1. The CDR3 spans 12 residues. From germline, CDR1 is LGHDT and CDR2 YNNKEL (reference sequence). The chain's CDR3 is CASSQGTAGPYF. The CDR3 DNA reads TGTGCCAGCAGCCAGGGGACAGCAGGACCTTATTTT.

This chain uses TRBV12-3 or TRBV12-4 with TRBJ1-2; 8 bases map to TRBD1. The V gene end was trimmed by 5 bases and the J gene end by 5 bases; junction bases not matched to a gene: 1. The CDR3 is 12 amino acids. This chain's CDR3 is CASSRQGYGYTF. The DNA of the CDR3 is TGTGCCAGCAGTCGACAGGGGTATGGCTACACCTTC.

The chain employs TRBV5-6 and TRBJ2-2; 7 bases match TRBD2. The CDR3 totals 15 residues. CDR1 is SGHDT and CDR2 is YYEEEE in the germline V gene. Trimming cost V 4 bases and J 4 bases; bases outside gene matches: 7. This CDR3 reads CASSLPGGVTGELFF. CDR3 nucleotide sequence: TGTGCCAGCAGCCTCCCTGGGGGGGTCACCGGGGAGCTGTTTTTT.

The V call is TRBV7-2, the J call TRBJ1-1; 9 positions agree with TRBD1. After removal of 5 bases from V and 4 bases from J, the junction contained 8 bases not matched to a gene. CDR3 length: 15 residues. The germline V gene has CDR1 SGHTA and CDR2 FQGNSA. The CDR3 protein is CASSPTGGVLTEAFF. The CDR3 DNA sequence: TGTGCCAGCAGCCCCACAGGGGGCGTTCTCACTGAAGCTTTCTTT.

This clone has just a few counts. V gene TRBV25-1 combines with J gene TRBJ2-2, with 7 bases lining up with TRBD2. The CDR3 runs 16 residues. CDR1 and CDR2 (germline): MGHDK, SYGVNS. The trim removed 6 bases at V and 4 bases at J, leaving 11 bases unmatched. This CDR3 is CASSPSGRAGTGELFF. DNA of the CDR3: TGTGCCAGCAGCCCCTCTGGGAGGGCTGGCACCGGGGAGCTGTTTTTT.